The rows below give T cell receptor beta chains drawn from one sample of a study of spatial heterogeneity in lung cancer. TCRdb ran MiXCR on the 5' RACE reads and lists one entry per CDR3 protein. The sample lists tens of thousands of distinct CDR3 sequences; around 10% were seen once. The sample in question was PBMCs, obtained at surgery. The receptor source for this set is a male donor with early-stage non-small cell lung cancer. CDR3s include the opening cysteine and the closing phenylalanine or tryptophan. D genes are given only for firm matches. Size is stated for part of the rows, as once, few or many counts, or as a class when the clone is expanded.

J gene: TRBJ2-5; D gene: TRBD1; V gene: TRBV2; clone size: few; CDR3 protein: CASSYNRGEETQYF; CDR3 DNA: TGTGCCAGCAGTTACAACAGGGGAGAAGAGACCCAGTACTTC
J gene: TRBJ1-1; D gene: NA; V gene: TRBV29-1; clone size: NA; CDR3 protein: CSVQAGRDTEAFF; CDR3 DNA: TGCAGCGTGCAGGCAGGGCGGGACACTGAAGCTTTCTTT
J gene: TRBJ1-2; D gene: TRBD1; V gene: TRBV20-1; clone size: NA; CDR3 protein: CSAPGQGSNYGYTF; CDR3 DNA: TGCAGTGCTCCGGGACAGGGGAGTAACTATGGCTACACCTTC
J gene: TRBJ2-1; D gene: NA; V gene: TRBV7-9; clone size: NA; CDR3 protein: CASPSRASNYNEQFF; CDR3 DNA: TGTGCCAGCCCCTCCCGGGCTAGCAACTACAATGAGCAGTTCTTC
J gene: TRBJ2-1; D gene: NA; V gene: TRBV19; clone size: few; CDR3 protein: CASSKRVGEQFF; CDR3 DNA: TGTGCCAGTAGTAAACGGGTGGGCGAGCAGTTCTTC
J gene: TRBJ1-1; D gene: NA; V gene: TRBV5-5; clone size: NA; CDR3 protein: CASSLVPPTEAFF; CDR3 DNA: TGTGCCAGCAGCTTGGTGCCGCCGACTGAAGCTTTCTTT
J gene: TRBJ2-7; D gene: NA; V gene: TRBV5-4; clone size: few; CDR3 protein: CASSLVTGYEQYF; CDR3 DNA: TGTGCCAGCAGCTTGGTCACTGGATACGAGCAGTACTTC
J gene: TRBJ1-2; D gene: NA; V gene: TRBV20-1; clone size: many; CDR3 protein: CSASRAGNSGGYTF; CDR3 DNA: TGCAGTGCTAGTAGGGCTGGAAACTCAGGGGGCTACACCTTC
J gene: TRBJ2-1; D gene: TRBD1; V gene: TRBV20-1; clone size: NA; CDR3 protein: CSAAGTGGYNEQFF; CDR3 DNA: TGCAGTGCCGCCGGGACAGGGGGGTACAATGAGCAGTTCTTC
J gene: TRBJ1-2; D gene: NA; V gene: TRBV6-6; clone size: many; CDR3 protein: CASSQRLYGYTF; CDR3 DNA: TGTGCCAGCAGTCAGAGACTCTATGGCTACACCTTC
J gene: TRBJ1-5; D gene: TRBD1; V gene: TRBV28; clone size: many; CDR3 protein: CASKGADNQPQHF; CDR3 DNA: TGTGCCAGCAAGGGGGCCGACAATCAGCCCCAGCATTTT
J gene: TRBJ1-6; D gene: NA; V gene: TRBV6-5; clone size: NA; CDR3 protein: CASSRGGAYNSPLHF; CDR3 DNA: TGTGCCAGCAGCAGGGGAGGGGCCTATAATTCACCCCTCCACTTT
J gene: TRBJ2-5; D gene: NA; V gene: TRBV30; clone size: many; CDR3 protein: CAWSSGRGETQYF; CDR3 DNA: TGTGCCTGGAGTAGCGGGCGGGGAGAGACCCAGTACTTC
J gene: TRBJ1-4; D gene: NA; V gene: TRBV19; clone size: NA; CDR3 protein: CASSIGRGTLNEKLFF; CDR3 DNA: TGTGCCAGTAGTATAGGCCGAGGGACCCTAAATGAAAAACTGTTTTTT
J gene: TRBJ1-4; D gene: TRBD1; V gene: TRBV12-5; clone size: NA; CDR3 protein: CASGTDRGNEKLFF; CDR3 DNA: TGTGCTAGTGGCACGGACAGGGGGAATGAAAAACTGTTTTTT
J gene: TRBJ1-2; D gene: TRBD1; V gene: TRBV5-1; clone size: few; CDR3 protein: CASSQDRGGKGYTF; CDR3 DNA: TGCGCCAGCAGCCAAGACAGGGGAGGAAAAGGCTACACCTTC
J gene: TRBJ2-5; D gene: NA; V gene: TRBV5-6; clone size: few; CDR3 protein: CASSLGGRGETQYF; CDR3 DNA: TGTGCCAGCAGCTTGGGGGGGCGAGGAGAGACCCAGTACTTC
J gene: TRBJ2-7; D gene: TRBD1; V gene: TRBV27; clone size: many; CDR3 protein: CASSLGQEQYF; CDR3 DNA: TGTGCCAGCAGTTTGGGACAGGAACAGTACTTC
J gene: TRBJ1-4; D gene: TRBD1; V gene: TRBV6-2/TRBV6-3; clone size: NA; CDR3 protein: CASSDGTGGFEKLFF; CDR3 DNA: TGTGCCAGCAGCGATGGGACAGGGGGCTTTGAAAAACTGTTTTTT
J gene: TRBJ2-4; D gene: NA; V gene: TRBV19; clone size: NA; CDR3 protein: CASSITATSKNIQYF; CDR3 DNA: TGTGCCAGTAGTATCACCGCGACATCCAAAAACATTCAGTACTTC
J gene: TRBJ2-1; D gene: NA; V gene: TRBV7-9; clone size: NA; CDR3 protein: CASSGPVQFF; CDR3 DNA: TGTGCCAGCAGCGGACCAGTGCAGTTCTTC
J gene: TRBJ1-3; D gene: NA; V gene: TRBV7-9; clone size: few; CDR3 protein: CASSSPWEDSYF; CDR3 DNA: TGTGCCAGCAGCTCCCCTTGGGAGGACAGCTATTTT
J gene: TRBJ1-1; D gene: NA; V gene: TRBV7-6; clone size: few; CDR3 protein: CASSWDEDTEAFF; CDR3 DNA: TGTGCCAGCAGCTGGGACGAGGACACTGAAGCTTTCTTT
J gene: TRBJ2-7; D gene: NA; V gene: TRBV20-1; clone size: few; CDR3 protein: CSAPPLSSYEQYF; CDR3 DNA: TGCAGTGCCCCCCCGCTAAGCTCCTACGAGCAGTACTTC
J gene: TRBJ2-7; D gene: NA; V gene: TRBV20-1; clone size: few; CDR3 protein: CSARDPYGSSYEQYF; CDR3 DNA: TGCAGTGCTAGAGACCCCTACGGGTCCTCCTACGAGCAGTACTTC
J gene: TRBJ2-1; D gene: NA; V gene: TRBV2; clone size: few; CDR3 protein: CASRGDTRNEQFF; CDR3 DNA: TGTGCCAGCAGAGGAGACACCCGCAATGAGCAGTTCTTC
J gene: TRBJ1-5; D gene: NA; V gene: TRBV6-4; clone size: many; CDR3 protein: CASKSSGGLGNNQPQHF; CDR3 DNA: TGTGCCAGCAAGTCCTCCGGAGGTCTAGGAAACAATCAGCCCCAGCATTTT
J gene: TRBJ2-4; D gene: NA; V gene: TRBV12-3/TRBV12-4; clone size: many; CDR3 protein: CASSSHRDVKNIQYF; CDR3 DNA: TGTGCCAGCAGTTCTCACAGGGACGTCAAAAACATTCAGTACTTC